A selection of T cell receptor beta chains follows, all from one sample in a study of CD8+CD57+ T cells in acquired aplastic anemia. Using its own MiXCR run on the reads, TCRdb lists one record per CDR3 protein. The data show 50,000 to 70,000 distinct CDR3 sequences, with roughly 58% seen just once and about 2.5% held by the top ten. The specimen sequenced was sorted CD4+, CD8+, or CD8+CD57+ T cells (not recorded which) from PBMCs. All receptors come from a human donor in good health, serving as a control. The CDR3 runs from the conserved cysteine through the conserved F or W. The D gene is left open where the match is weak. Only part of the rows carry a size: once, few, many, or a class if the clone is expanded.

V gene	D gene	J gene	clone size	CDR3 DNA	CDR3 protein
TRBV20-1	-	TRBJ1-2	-	TGCAGTGCTAGTTTACAGTACAACTATGGCTACACCTTC	CSASLQYNYGYTF
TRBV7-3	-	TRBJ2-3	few	TGTGCCAGCAGCAAACAGGGAGATACGCAGTATTTT	CASSKQGDTQYF
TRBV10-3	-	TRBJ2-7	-	TGTGCCATCAGTGAGATTCTAACCCCCTACGAGCAGTACTTC	CAISEILTPYEQYF
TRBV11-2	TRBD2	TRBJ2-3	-	TGTGCCAGCAGCTTAGGGTCCCCGACTAGCGTCACGCAGTATTTT	CASSLGSPTSVTQYF
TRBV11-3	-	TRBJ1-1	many	TGTGCCAGCAGCCCCGACCAGAGGTACACTGAAGCTTTCTTT	CASSPDQRYTEAFF
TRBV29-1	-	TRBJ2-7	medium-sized	TGCAGCGTTGAATCGCGACCTCAGGAGCAGTACTTC	CSVESRPQEQYF
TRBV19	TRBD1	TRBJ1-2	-	TGTGCCAGTAATCTAAGGACAGGGTCGGTCTATGGCTACACCTTC	CASNLRTGSVYGYTF
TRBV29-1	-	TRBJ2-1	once	TGCAGCGTTGGGAGAACCTACAATGAGCAGTTCTTC	CSVGRTYNEQFF
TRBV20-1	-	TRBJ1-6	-	TGCAGTGCTAGGCCAGGGACGGGTTCACCCCTCCACTTT	CSARPGTGSPLHF
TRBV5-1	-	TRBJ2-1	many	TGCGCCAGCAGCCCCACCGTTCAGGGGCTGAGGGCGGGAGCCTACAATGAGCAGTTCTTC	CASSPTVQGLRAGAYNEQFF
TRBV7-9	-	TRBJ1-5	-	TGTGCCAGCAGCCTAAGGGTTAATCAGCCCCAGCATTTT	CASSLRVNQPQHF
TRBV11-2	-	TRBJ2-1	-	TGTGCCAGCAGCTTAGGGGGGGCTAGCCGGTGGAATGAGCAGTTCTTC	CASSLGGASRWNEQFF
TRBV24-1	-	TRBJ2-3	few	TGTGCCACCAGTGACGTTAGACACGGCACGGATACGCAGTATTTT	CATSDVRHGTDTQYF
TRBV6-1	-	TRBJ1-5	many	TGTGCCAGCAGTGTTCAGGGGTCCAATCAGCCCCAGCATTTT	CASSVQGSNQPQHF
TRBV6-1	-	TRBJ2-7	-	TGTGCCAGCAGTGAAAACTACAGGGACGAGCAGTACTTC	CASSENYRDEQYF
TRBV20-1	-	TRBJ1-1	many	TGCAGTGCCAGTCACCCGATCCGGACTGAAGCTTTCTTT	CSASHPIRTEAFF
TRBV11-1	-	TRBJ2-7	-	TGTGTCAGCAGCTTAGTTTGGGACAAAACCTACGAGCAGTACTTC	CVSSLVWDKTYEQYF
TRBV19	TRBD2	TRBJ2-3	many	TGTGCCAGTAGTACCCGGGGACTAGCGGGAAGCACAGATACGCAGTATTTT	CASSTRGLAGSTDTQYF
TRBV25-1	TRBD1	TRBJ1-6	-	TGTGCCAGCACCCCGGGACAGGGTCATTCACCCCTCCACTTT	CASTPGQGHSPLHF
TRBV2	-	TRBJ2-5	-	TGTGCCAGCAGTTACGAGGGTGACACTGAGACCCAGTACTTC	CASSYEGDTETQYF
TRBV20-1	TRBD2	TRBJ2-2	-	TGCAGTGCTAGAGATGGGACTAGCGACACCGGGGAGCTGTTTTTT	CSARDGTSDTGELFF